This TCR beta chain was found in a study of OX40 agonist ivuxolimab in advanced cancers. Study-wide context: Each patient was given ivuxolimab into a vein every 2 weeks, at 0.01 to 10 mg/kg. Melanoma, hepatocellular carcinoma, head and neck or renal cell cancer occurred in dose-escalation patients. Points from the study as a whole: Average numbers of expanded clones were greater in CD8+ T cells than in CD4+. There were also nonresponders showing low normalized T-cell clonal expansion.

Regarding this clone: Its matching antigen is unknown.

Profiling relied on immunoSEQ multiplex PCR, and the TCRdb table lists in-frame clones only, not all of them. Here the sample spans about 73,000 clones, approximately 92% being singletons. The germline gives CDR1 SGHNT, CDR2 YYREEE (reference sequence). The CDR3 is 17 residues long. Trimming shortened V by 4 bases and J by 0 bases, and 20 bases separated the two germline ends. This receptor was taken from an adult with an advanced solid tumor such as melanoma, head and neck, liver or kidney cancer. Source: CD4+ or CD8+ T cells sorted from blood, taken in a trial of the OX40 agonist ivuxolimab. V is TRBV5-4 and J is TRBJ2-7; tentatively, D is TRBD2 (5 bases). CDR3 protein: CASSLTSPRVYSYEQYF. CDR3 in DNA: TGTGCCAGCAGCCTTACGTCTCCGAGGGTGTACTCCTACGAGCAGTACTTC.